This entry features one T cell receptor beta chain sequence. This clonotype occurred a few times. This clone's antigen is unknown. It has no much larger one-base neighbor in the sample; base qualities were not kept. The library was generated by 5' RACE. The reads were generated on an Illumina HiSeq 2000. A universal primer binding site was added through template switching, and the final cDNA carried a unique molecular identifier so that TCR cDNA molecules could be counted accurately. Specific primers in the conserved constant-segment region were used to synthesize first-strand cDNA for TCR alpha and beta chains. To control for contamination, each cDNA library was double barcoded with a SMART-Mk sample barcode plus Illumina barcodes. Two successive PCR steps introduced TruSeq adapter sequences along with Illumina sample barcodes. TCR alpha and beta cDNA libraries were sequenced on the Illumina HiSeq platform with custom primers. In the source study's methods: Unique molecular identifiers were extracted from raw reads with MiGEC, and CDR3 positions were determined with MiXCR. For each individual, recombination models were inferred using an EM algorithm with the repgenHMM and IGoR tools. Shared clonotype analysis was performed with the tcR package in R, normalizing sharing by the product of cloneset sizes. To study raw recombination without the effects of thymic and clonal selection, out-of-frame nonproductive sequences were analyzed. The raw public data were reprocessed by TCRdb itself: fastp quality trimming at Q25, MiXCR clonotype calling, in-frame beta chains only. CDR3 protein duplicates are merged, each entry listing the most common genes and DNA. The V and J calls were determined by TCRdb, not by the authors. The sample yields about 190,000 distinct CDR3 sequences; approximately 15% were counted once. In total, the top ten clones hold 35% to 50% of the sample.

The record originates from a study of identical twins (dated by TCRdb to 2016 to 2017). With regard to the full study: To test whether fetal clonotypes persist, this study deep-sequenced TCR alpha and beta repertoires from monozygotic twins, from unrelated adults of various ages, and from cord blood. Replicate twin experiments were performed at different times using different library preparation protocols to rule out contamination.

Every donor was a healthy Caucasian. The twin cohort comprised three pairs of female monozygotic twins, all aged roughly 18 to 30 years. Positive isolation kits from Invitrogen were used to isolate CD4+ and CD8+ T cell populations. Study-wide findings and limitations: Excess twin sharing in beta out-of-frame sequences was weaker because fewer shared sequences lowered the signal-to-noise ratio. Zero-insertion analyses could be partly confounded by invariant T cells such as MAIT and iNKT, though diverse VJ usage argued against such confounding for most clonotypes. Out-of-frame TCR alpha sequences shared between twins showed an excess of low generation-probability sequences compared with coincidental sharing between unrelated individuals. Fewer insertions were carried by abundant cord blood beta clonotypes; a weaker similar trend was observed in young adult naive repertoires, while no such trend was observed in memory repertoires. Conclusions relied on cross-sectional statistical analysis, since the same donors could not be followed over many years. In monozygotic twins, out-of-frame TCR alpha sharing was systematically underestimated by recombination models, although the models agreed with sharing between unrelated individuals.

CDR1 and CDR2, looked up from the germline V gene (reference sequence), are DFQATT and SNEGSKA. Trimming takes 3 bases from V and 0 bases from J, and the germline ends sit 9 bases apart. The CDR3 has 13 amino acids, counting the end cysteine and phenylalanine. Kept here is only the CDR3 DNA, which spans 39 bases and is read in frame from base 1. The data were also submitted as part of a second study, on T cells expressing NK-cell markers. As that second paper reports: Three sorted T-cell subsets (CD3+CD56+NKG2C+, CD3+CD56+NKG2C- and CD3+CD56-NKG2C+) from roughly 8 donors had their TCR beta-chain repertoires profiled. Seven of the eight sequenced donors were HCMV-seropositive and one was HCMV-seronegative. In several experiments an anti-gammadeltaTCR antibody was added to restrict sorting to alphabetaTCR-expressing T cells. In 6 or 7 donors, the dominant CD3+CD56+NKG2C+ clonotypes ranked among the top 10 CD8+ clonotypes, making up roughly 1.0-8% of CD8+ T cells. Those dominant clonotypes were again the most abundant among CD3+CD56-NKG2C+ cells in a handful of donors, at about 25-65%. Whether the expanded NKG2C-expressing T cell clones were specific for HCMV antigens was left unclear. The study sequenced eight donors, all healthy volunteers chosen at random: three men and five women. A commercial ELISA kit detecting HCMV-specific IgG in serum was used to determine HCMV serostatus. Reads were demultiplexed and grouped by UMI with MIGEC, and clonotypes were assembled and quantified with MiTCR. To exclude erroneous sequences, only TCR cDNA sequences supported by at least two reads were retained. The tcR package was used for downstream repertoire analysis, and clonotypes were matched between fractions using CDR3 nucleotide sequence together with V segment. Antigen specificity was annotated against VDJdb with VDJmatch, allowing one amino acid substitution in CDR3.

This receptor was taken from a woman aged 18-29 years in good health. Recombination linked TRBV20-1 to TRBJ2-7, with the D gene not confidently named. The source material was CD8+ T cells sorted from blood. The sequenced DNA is TGCAGTGCTAGCCCGGAAATCTCCTACGAGCAGTACTTC. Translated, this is CSASPEISYEQYF.